This T cell receptor beta chain was sequenced during a study of blood T cell repertoires in COVID-19. Study overall: The origin of the acute and convalescent COVID-19 samples was the United States, Italy and Spain. The analysed material was cDNA or gDNA that came from T cells, B-cell-depleted T cells, or PBMCs.

The CDR3 runs 14 residues. Looked up from germline, CDR1 is DFQATT and CDR2 is SNEGSKA (reference sequence). Trimming cost V 3 bases and J 7 bases; bases outside gene matches: 12. This clone was picked up a small number of times. Generated by immunoSEQ multiplex PCR, the TCRdb table keeps only in-frame clones and is missing some. In the table there are 45,000 to 60,000 clones, approximately 83% of which are singletons. This TCR came from an elderly man with COVID-19, enrolled during active disease. Sequences were obtained from peripheral blood. This chain connects TRBV20-1 to TRBJ2-7; 7 nucleotides line up with TRBD2. Here the CDR3 DNA reads TGCAGTGCTAGTCTCTCGGCGGGAGCGGGAGAGCAGTACGTC. Translated, it gives CSASLSAGAGEQYV.